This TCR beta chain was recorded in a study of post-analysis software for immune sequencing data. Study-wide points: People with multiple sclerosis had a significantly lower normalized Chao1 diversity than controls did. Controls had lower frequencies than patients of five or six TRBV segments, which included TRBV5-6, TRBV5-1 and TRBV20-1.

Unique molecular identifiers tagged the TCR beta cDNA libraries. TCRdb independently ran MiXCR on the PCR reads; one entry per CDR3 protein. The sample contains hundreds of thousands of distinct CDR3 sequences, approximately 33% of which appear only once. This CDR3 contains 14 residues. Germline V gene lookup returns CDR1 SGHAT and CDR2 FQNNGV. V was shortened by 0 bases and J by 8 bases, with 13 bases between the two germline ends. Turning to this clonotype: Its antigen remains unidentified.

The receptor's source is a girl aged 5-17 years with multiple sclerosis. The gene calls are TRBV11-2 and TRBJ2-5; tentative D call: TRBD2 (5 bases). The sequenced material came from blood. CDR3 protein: CASSLDGRGPTQYF. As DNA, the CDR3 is TGTGCCAGCAGCTTAGATGGCAGAGGGCCCACCCAGTACTTC.